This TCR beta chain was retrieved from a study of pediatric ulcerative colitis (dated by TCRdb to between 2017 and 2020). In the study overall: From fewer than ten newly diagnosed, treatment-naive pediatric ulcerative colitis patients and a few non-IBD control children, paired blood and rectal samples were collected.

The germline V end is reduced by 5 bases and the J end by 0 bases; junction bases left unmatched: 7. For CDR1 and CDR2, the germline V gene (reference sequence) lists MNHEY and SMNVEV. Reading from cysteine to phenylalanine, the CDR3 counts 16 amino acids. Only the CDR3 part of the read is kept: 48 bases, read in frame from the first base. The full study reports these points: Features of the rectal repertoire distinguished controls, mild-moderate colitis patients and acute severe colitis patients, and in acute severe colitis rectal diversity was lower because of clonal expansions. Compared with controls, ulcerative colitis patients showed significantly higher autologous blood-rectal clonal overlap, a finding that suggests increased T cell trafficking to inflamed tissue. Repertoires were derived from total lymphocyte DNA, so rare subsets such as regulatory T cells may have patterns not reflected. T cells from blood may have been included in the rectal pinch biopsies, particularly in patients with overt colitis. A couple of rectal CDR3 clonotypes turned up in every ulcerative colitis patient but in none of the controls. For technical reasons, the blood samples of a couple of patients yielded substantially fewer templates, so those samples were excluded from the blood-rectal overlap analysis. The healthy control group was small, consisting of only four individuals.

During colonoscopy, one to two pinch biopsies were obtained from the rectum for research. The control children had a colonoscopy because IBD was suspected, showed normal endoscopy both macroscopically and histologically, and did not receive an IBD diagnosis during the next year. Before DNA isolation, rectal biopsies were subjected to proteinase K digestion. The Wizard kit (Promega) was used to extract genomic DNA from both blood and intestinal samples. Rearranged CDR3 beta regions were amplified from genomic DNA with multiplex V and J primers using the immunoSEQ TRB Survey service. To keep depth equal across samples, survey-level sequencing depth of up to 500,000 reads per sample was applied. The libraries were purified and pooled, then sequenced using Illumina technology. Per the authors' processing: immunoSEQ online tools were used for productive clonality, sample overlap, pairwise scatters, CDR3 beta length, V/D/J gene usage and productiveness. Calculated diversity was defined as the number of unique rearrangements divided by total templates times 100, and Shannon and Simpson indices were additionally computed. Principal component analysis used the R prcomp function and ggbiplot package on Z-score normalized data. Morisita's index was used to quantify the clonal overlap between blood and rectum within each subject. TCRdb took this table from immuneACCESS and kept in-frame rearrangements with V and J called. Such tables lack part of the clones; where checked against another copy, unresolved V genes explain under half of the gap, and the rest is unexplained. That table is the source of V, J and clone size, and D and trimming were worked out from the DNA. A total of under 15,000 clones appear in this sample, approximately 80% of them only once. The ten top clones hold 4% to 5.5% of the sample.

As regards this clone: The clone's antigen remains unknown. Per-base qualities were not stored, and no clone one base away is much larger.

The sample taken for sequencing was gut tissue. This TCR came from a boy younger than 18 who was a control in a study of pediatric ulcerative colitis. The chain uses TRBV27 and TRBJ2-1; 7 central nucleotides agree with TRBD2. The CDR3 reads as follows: CASSKSGGSSYNEQFF. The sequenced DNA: TGTGCCAGCAGTAAAAGCGGCGGGAGCTCCTACAATGAGCAGTTCTTC.